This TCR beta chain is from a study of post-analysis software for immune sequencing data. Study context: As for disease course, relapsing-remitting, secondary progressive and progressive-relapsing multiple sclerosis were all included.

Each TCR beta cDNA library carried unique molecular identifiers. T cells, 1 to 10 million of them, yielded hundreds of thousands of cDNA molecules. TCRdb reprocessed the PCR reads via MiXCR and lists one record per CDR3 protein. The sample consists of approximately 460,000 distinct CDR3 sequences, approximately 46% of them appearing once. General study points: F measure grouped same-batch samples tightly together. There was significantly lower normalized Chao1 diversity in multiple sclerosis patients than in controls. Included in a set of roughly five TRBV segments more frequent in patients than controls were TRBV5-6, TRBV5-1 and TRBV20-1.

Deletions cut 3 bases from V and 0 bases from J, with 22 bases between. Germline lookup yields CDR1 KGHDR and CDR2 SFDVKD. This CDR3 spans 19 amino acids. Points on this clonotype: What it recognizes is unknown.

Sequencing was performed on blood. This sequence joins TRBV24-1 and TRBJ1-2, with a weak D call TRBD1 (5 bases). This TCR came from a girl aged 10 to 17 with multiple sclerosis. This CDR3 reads CATSDPKDSMVFPNYGYTF. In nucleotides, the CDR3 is TGTGCCACCAGTGATCCAAAAGACAGTATGGTCTTTCCTAACTATGGCTACACCTTC.